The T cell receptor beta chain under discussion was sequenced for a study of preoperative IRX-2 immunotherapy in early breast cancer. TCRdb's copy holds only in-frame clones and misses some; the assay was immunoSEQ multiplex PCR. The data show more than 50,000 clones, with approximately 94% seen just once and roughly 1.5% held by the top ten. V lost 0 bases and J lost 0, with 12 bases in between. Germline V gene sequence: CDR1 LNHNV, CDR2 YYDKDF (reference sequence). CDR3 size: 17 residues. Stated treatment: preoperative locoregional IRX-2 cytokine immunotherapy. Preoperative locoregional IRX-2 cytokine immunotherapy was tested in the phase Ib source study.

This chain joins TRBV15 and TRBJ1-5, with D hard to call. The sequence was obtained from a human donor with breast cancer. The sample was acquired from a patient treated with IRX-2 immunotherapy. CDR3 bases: TGTGCCACCAGCAGAGATTACGGGGTCTATAGCAATCAGCCCCAGCATTTT. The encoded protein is CATSRDYGVYSNQPQHF.